This TCR beta chain was recorded in a study of T cells in Graves' hyperthyroidism and ophthalmopathy. The CDR3 is 12 residues long. CDR1 and CDR2 from the germline V gene are LNHNV and YYDKDF (reference sequence). Amplification of TCR beta CDR3 regions was performed using RNA transcripts as template. The HTBI set primed first-round TCR CDR3 RT-PCR. From the multiplex PCR reads, TCRdb called clonotypes with MiXCR, one entry per CDR3 protein. Counted here are more than 75,000 distinct CDR3 sequences, 51% occurring once; the ten biggest clones make up roughly 27%. With regard to this clonotype: What it binds is not known. A read error may account for a junction end that differs from germline.

Study-wide points: Blood also showed most of the thyroid clonotypes that were expanded above 0.001. A 13 V-J signature model discriminated ophthalmopathy versus stable hyperthyroidism.

This clonotype originated in a woman in her forties with Graves' hyperthyroidism. The specimen sequenced was blood. The chain carries TRBV15 and TRBJ2-2; TRBD2 might be the D (6 bases). The CDR3 sequence: CATSTMGGELLF. CDR3 DNA sequence: TGTGCCACCAGCACGATGGGCGGGGAGCTGCTTTTT. The entire variable domain, with the rest obtained from reference TRBV15 and TRBJ2-2, is as follows: DAMVIQNPRYQVTQFGKPVTLSCSQTLNHNVMYWYQQKSSQAPKLLFHYYDKDFNNEADTPDNFQSRRPNTSFCFLDIRSPGLGDTAMYLCATSTMGGELLFGEGSRLTVL.